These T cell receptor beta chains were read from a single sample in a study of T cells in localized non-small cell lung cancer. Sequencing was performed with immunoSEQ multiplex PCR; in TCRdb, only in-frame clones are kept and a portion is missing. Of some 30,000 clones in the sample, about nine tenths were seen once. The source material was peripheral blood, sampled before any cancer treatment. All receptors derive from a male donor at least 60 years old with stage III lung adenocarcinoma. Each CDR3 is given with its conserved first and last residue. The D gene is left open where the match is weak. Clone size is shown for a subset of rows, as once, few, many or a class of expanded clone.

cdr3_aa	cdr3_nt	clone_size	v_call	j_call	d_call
CASSKTGPYGYTF	TGTGCCAGCAGCAAGACAGGGCCCTATGGCTACACCTTC	.	TRBV21-1	TRBJ1-2	.
CASSSRGDRVFGYTF	TGCGCCAGCAGCTCAAGAGGGGACAGGGTTTTTGGCTACACCTTC	.	TRBV5-1	TRBJ1-2	TRBD1
CASSEIGYGYTF	TGTGCCAGCAGTGAAATTGGCTATGGCTACACCTTC	.	TRBV6-5	TRBJ1-2	.
CASSEGGLIGELFF	TGTGCCAGCAGTGAGGGGGGGCTCATCGGGGAGCTGTTTTTT	.	TRBV25-1	TRBJ2-2	.
CASSVGRDTQYF	TGTGCCAGCAGCGTAGGAAGAGATACGCAGTATTTT	.	TRBV9	TRBJ2-3	.
CASSQRTRGPNTEAFF	TGTGCCAGCAGCCAACGGACGAGGGGGCCGAACACTGAAGCTTTCTTT	.	TRBV21-1	TRBJ1-1	.
CASSLSGEKPGGYTF	TGTGCCAGCAGTTTATCCGGGGAGAAGCCCGGAGGCTACACCTTC	.	TRBV27	TRBJ1-2	.
CASSPPRVNYGYTF	TGTGCCAGCAGCCCTCCTCGGGTTAACTATGGCTACACCTTC	.	TRBV28	TRBJ1-2	.
CASSPLSAGVGNTIYF	TGTGCCAGCAGCCCTTTAAGCGCAGGGGTCGGAAACACCATATATTTT	.	TRBV9	TRBJ1-3	.
CASSKTEVQETQYF	TGTGCCAGCAGCAAAACAGAGGTCCAAGAGACCCAGTACTTC	.	TRBV9	TRBJ2-5	.
CASQGENTEAFF	TGTGCCAGCCAGGGGGAGAACACTGAAGCTTTCTTT	.	TRBV7-9	TRBJ1-1	TRBD1
CASRTGGANEKLFF	TGTGCCAGTAGAACTGGGGGGGCTAATGAAAAACTGTTTTTT	few	TRBV19	TRBJ1-4	.
CASSNRQGYNEQFF	TGTGCCAGCAGCAACCGACAGGGCTACAATGAGCAGTTCTTC	.	TRBV5-8	TRBJ2-1	TRBD1
CASGYDSLSGNTIYF	TGTGCCAGCGGATACGACAGTCTCTCTGGAAACACCATATATTTT	.	TRBV6-6	TRBJ1-3	.
CASSRYSEDTEAFF	TGTGCCAGTAGTAGGTACTCCGAGGACACTGAAGCTTTCTTT	.	TRBV19	TRBJ1-1	.
CASTFPTGAGELFF	TGTGCCAGCACCTTCCCAACGGGGGCCGGGGAGCTGTTTTTT	.	TRBV7-9	TRBJ2-2	.
CASSVGRVAEQYF	TGTGCCAGCAGTGTGGGCAGGGTCGCCGAGCAGTACTTC	.	TRBV2	TRBJ2-7	.
CASSIGQGGDEQFF	TGTGCCAGTAGTATAGGGCAGGGAGGCGATGAGCAGTTCTTC	once	TRBV19	TRBJ2-1	.
CASRGLLLYNSPLHF	TGTGCCAGCAGGGGTCTTCTACTTTATAATTCACCCCTCCACTTT	.	TRBV6-1	TRBJ1-6	.
CASSLERGSTDTQYF	TGTGCCAGCAGCTTAGAGCGGGGGAGCACAGATACGCAGTATTTT	.	TRBV7-9	TRBJ2-3	TRBD2
CASSGQAYEQYF	TGTGCCAGCAGTGGACAGGCCTACGAGCAGTACTTC	.	TRBV6-6	TRBJ2-7	TRBD1
CASSSTGGTGRGEAFF	TGCGCCAGCAGCTCCACCGGGGGGACGGGCCGGGGTGAAGCTTTCTTT	few	TRBV5-1	TRBJ1-1	.
CASRTGTGDYEQYF	TGTGCCAGTAGGACCGGGACAGGGGATTACGAGCAGTACTTC	.	TRBV19	TRBJ2-7	TRBD1
CASSAAFSGELFF	TGTGCCAGCAGCGCCGCGTTTAGCGGGGAGCTGTTTTTT	.	TRBV9	TRBJ2-2	.
CASSRADRNYGYTF	TGTGCCAGCAGCCGCGCTGACAGGAACTATGGCTACACCTTC	.	TRBV14	TRBJ1-2	.
CASTFVGTTKNEQFF	TGTGCCAGCACCTTTGTAGGGACTACTAAGAATGAGCAGTTCTTC	.	TRBV2	TRBJ2-1	TRBD2
CASSADGVGELFF	TGTGCCAGCAGCGCCGACGGGGTCGGGGAGCTGTTTTTT	once	TRBV7-2	TRBJ2-2	.
CASSIPGEYEQYF	TGTGCCAGTAGTATCCCCGGGGAATACGAGCAGTACTTC	.	TRBV19	TRBJ2-7	.